One sample yielded the 3 T cell receptor beta chains listed below, sequenced in a study of T cells in tuberculosis. TCRdb keeps only in-frame clones here, not all; method: immunoSEQ multiplex PCR. The sample lists under 50,000 clones; approximately 93% were seen once. Regarding time point: new active TB diagnosis, blood taken before or within 7 days of starting treatment. The material was PBMCs, obtained at tuberculosis diagnosis. The receptor source for this set is an adult with tuberculosis.

The chain combines TRBV6-1 with TRBJ2-3, with D perhaps matching TRBD2 (7 bases). The CDR3 runs 15 residues. Germline CDR1 is MNHNS and CDR2 is SASEGT. Trimming removed 2 bases at V and 6 bases at J, with 15 bases between. The CDR3 DNA reads as TGTGCCAGCAGTGAAACGGGGGGCCTGTCGGATACGCAGTATTTT. It specifies CASSETGGLSDTQYF.

This clone was counted a single time. This chain links TRBV25-1 with TRBJ2-3, with TRBD1 matching 8 bases. The junction had 5 bases not matched to a gene; V was cut back by 5 bases and J by 4 bases. CDR3 length: 14 residues. The germline V gene encodes CDR1 MGHDK and CDR2 SYGVNS. CDR3 DNA sequence: TGTGCCAGCAGTCGACAGGGGTTACCAGATACGCAGTATTTT. This sequence encodes CASSRQGLPDTQYF.

The chain has TRBV15 and TRBJ2-1, with TRBD2 matching 10 bases. CDR1 is LNHNV and CDR2 is YYDKDF in the germline V gene (reference sequence). The V gene end was trimmed by 0 bases and the J gene end by 1 base; junction bases not matched to a gene: 15. This CDR3 contains 21 residues. CDR3 region: CATSRDRYPSGGASSYNEQFF. CDR3 nucleotides: TGTGCCACCAGCAGAGATAGGTATCCTAGCGGGGGTGCGTCTTCCTACAATGAGCAGTTCTTC.